The 13 T cell receptor beta chains given below trace back to one sample, sequenced in a study of molecular identifiers for immune sequencing clone quantification. Via MiXCR, TCRdb re-called the PCR reads, giving one row per CDR3 protein. The table lists about 630,000 distinct CDR3 sequences, around 25% of them singletons. Sequenced input: naive CD8+ T cells from blood, with Jurkat cell RNA spiked in. The subset denotes: FACS-sorted CD8+CD4-CCR7+CD45RA+ naive T cells. The source of these receptors is a human donor in good health. Some libraries in this study had Jurkat cell RNA spiked in.

Only one count was recorded for this clonotype. The V call is TRBV24-1, the J call TRBJ2-7; TRBD1 or TRBD2 may be the D gene (5 bases each). Germline V lookup: CDR1 KGHDR, CDR2 SFDVKD. Trimming pared 6 bases from V and 2 bases from J, leaving 25 bases between. The CDR3 is made up of 18 amino acids. The CDR3 bases are TGTGCCACCAGTTCGGGTCGGGGCCCCGGTCAGGGCACCTACGAGCAGTACTTC. Translated: CATSSGRGPGQGTYEQYF.

This clonotype was found many times. The chain has TRBV20-1 and TRBJ1-5; D is possibly TRBD1 (5 bases). In germline, CDR1 is DFQATT, CDR2 SNEGSKA (reference sequence). Trimming took 0 bases from V and 4 from J, leaving 16 bases between them. CDR3 length: 16 residues. The chain's CDR3 is CSAREGAGSMNQPQHF. CDR3 nucleotides: TGCAGTGCTAGAGAAGGGGCAGGGTCGATGAATCAGCCCCAGCATTTT.

This clonotype was seen more than once but under ten times. The rearrangement uses TRBV11-3 and TRBJ2-4, with TRBD1 as a possible D gene (6 bases). Germline lookup yields CDR1 SGHNT and CDR2 YENEEA. CDR3 length: 15 amino acids. V lost 1 base, J lost 8 bases, and 15 bases lay in between. CDR3 bases: TGTGCCAGCAGCTTAGCAGGTGGCCAGGGGTACATTCAGTACTTC. This codes for CASSLAGGQGYIQYF.

The chain employs TRBV4-3 and TRBJ2-2, with D uncertain. Germline CDR1 is LGHNA and CDR2 is YSLEER. The germline V and J ends were trimmed by 0 bases and 1 base, with 9 bases remaining between them. This CDR3 contains 16 residues. CDR3 residues: CASSQDSFGNTGELFF. The DNA for the CDR3 is TGCGCCAGCAGCCAAGATTCGTTCGGGAACACCGGGGAGCTGTTTTTT.

In the case of this clonotype: With a much larger clone just one base away, this may be a read error. The chain is built from TRBV6-5 and TRBJ2-7; tentatively, D is TRBD1 or TRBD2 (5 bases each). The CDR3 is 11 amino acids. V lost 8 bases to trimming and J lost 8 bases, with 13 bases between them. Germline CDR1 is MNHEY and CDR2 is SVGAGI. The CDR3 DNA reads TGTGCCAGCGGTCAGGGAGTACAGCAGTACTTC. It encodes CASGQGVQQYF.

This clonotype was seen at least ten times. This chain links TRBV12-3 or TRBV12-4 with TRBJ1-5, with TRBD1 matching over 7 bases. The CDR3 covers 16 residues. V lost 6 bases and J lost 0; bases outside the gene matches: 8. The CDR3 DNA reads as TGTGCCAGCAGCAGCGGGACAGCTTATAGCAATCAGCCCCAGCATTTT. It specifies CASSSGTAYSNQPQHF.

This clonotype was observed a few times. One end of the junction does not line up with germline, which may come from a read error. The chain carries TRBV28 and TRBJ2-3; TRBD2 aligns across 7 bases. The CDR3 runs 12 residues. CDR1 is MDHEN and CDR2 is SYDVKM in the germline V gene. CDR3 in DNA: TGTGCCAGCAGTCCCACTAGCGAAACAAGTGTATTT. The encoded protein is CASSPTSETSVF.

On this clonotype itself: This CDR3 fails to terminate in the conserved phenylalanine or tryptophan, so it likely reflects a read error. This chain uses TRBV6-5 with TRBJ1-5, with D possibly TRBD1 on 6 matching bases. Trimming cost V 5 bases and J 3 bases, with 14 bases left between them. This CDR3 has 15 amino acids. In germline, CDR1 is MNHEY, CDR2 SVGAGI. CDR3 amino acids: CASSLTGFNNQPQHL. The CDR3 DNA reads as TGTGCCAGCAGTCTAACAGGGTTTAACAATCAGCCCCAGCATCTT.

This chain joins TRBV29-1 and TRBJ2-2; D is perhaps TRBD2 (6 bases). Trimming took 7 bases from V and 6 from J, leaving 18 bases between them. This CDR3 has 14 amino acids. Germline loops: CDR1 SQVTM, CDR2 ANQGSEA. CDR3 sequence (DNA): TGCAGCGCTGGCGGAGGGGTGCCCCCCGGGGAGCTGTTTTTT. As protein: CSAGGGVPPGELFF.

Notes on this clonotype: A much larger clonotype is one base distant, so this may be a read error. The chain carries TRBV4-3 and TRBJ2-1; 10 positions agree with TRBD2. Germline loops: CDR1 LGHNA, CDR2 YSLEER. The CDR3 runs to 15 residues. The CDR3 region is CASSPGTSAYNQQFF. The CDR3 DNA reads TGCGCCAGCAGCCCCGGGACTAGCGCCTACAATCAGCAGTTCTTC.

In its sample, this clonotype was seen many times. This chain uses TRBV9 with TRBJ2-6, with D possibly being TRBD1 (6 bases). This CDR3 is 13 amino acids long. Germline CDR1 reads SGDLS; CDR2 reads YYNGEE. Trimming took off 2 bases at V and 8 bases at J, with 8 bases between the two ends. The CDR3, as DNA: TGTGCCAGCAGCGTCGACAGGACCAACGTCCTGACTTTC. The encoded protein is CASSVDRTNVLTF.

This clonotype has only a few counts. Just one base apart from a much larger clone, this may be a read error. No conserved phenylalanine or tryptophan ends this CDR3, so it is likely a read error. The genes are TRBV12-3 or TRBV12-4 and TRBJ2-5, with 8 bases identical to TRBD1. V dropped 5 bases and J dropped 4; count of bases not matched to a gene: 6. The CDR3 totals 14 residues. The CDR3 DNA is TGTGCCAGCAGTCTGACAGGGGCTGGAGAGACCCAGTACCTC. It codes for CASSLTGAGETQYL.

This clonotype came up a few times. The V call is TRBV7-9, the J call TRBJ1-1; perhaps TRBD1 as D (6 bases). The CDR3 is made up of 16 amino acids. Trimming cost V 0 bases and J 4 bases, with 15 bases left between them. Germline CDR1 and CDR2: SEHNR and FQNEAQ (reference sequence). CDR3 sequence reads: CASSLAPRGASTEAFF. DNA for the CDR3: TGTGCCAGCAGCTTAGCCCCCCGGGGGGCGAGCACTGAAGCTTTCTTT.